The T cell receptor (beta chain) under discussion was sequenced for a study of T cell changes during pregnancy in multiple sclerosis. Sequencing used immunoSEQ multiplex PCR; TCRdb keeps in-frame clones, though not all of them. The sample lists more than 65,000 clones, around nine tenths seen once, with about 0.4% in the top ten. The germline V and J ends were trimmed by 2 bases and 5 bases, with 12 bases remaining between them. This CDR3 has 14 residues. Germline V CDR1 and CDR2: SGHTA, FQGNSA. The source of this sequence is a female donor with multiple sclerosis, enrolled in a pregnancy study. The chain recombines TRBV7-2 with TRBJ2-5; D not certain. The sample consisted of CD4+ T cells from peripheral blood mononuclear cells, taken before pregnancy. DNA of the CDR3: TGTGCCAGCAGCTTATTCGCGAAATGGGAGACCCAGTACTTC. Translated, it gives CASSLFAKWETQYF. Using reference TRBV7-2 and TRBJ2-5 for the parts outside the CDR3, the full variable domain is GAGVSQSPSNKVTEKGKDVELRCDPISGHTALYWYRQSLGQGLEFLIYFQGNSAPDKSGLPSDRFSAERTGGSVSTLTIQRTQQEDSAVYLCASSLFAKWETQYFGPGTRLLVL.